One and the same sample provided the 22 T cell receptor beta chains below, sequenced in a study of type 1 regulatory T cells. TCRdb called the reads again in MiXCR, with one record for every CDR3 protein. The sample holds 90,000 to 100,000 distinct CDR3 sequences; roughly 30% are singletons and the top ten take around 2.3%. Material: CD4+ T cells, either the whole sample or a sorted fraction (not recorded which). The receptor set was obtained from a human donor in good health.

The CDR3 sequence is CASSSQERTEAFF. The CDR3 nucleotides read TGTGCCAGCAGTTCACAGGAACGCACTGAAGCTTTCTTT. The rearrangement joins TRBV12-3 or TRBV12-4 to TRBJ1-1, with D tentatively TRBD1 (5 bases). Deletions cut 4 bases from V and 4 bases from J, with 10 bases between. The CDR3 has 13 amino acids.

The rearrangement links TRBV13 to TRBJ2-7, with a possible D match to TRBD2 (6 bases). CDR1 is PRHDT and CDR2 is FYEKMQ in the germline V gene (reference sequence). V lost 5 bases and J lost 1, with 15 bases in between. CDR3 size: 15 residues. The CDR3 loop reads CASSGIAEGSYEQYF. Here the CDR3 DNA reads TGTGCCAGCAGCGGGATAGCGGAGGGGTCCTACGAGCAGTACTTC.

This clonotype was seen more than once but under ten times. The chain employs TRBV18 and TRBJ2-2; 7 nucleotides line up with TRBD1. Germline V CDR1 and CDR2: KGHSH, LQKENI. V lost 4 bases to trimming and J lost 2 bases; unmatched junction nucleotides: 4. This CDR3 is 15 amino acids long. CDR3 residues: CASSRRQGNTGELFF. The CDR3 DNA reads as TGTGCCAGCTCACGACGACAGGGAAACACCGGGGAGCTGTTTTTT.

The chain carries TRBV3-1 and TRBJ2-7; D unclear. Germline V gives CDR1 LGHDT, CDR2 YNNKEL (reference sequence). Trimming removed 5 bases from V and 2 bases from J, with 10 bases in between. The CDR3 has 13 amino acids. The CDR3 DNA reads TGTGCCAGCAGCGACCCTGGGACCTACGAGCAGTACTTC. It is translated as CASSDPGTYEQYF.

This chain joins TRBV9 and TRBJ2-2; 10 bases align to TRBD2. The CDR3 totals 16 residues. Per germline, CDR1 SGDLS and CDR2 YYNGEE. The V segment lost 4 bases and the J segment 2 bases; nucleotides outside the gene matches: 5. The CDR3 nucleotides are TGTGCCAGCAGCTCGAGGACTAGCGGAAACACCGGGGAGCTGTTTTTT. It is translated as CASSSRTSGNTGELFF.

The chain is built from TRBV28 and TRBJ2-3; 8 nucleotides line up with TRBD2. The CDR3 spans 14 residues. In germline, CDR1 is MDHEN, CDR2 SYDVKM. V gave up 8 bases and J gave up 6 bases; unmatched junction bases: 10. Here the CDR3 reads CASLAGWAADTQYF. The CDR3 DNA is TGTGCCAGCCTAGCGGGTTGGGCGGCGGATACGCAGTATTTT.

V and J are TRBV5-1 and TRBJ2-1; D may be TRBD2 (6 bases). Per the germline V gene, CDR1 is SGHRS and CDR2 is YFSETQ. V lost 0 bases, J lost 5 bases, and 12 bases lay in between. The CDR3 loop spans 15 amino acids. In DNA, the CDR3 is TGCGCCAGCAGCTTGGCCGGGAGTCAACACAATGAGCAGTTCTTC. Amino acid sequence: CASSLAGSQHNEQFF.

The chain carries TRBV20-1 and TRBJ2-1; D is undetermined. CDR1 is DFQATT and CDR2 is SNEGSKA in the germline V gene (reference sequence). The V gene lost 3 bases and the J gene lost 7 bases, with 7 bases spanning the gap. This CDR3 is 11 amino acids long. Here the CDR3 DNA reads TGCAGTGCTAGTCCCTTAAATGAGCAGTTCTTC. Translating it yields CSASPLNEQFF.

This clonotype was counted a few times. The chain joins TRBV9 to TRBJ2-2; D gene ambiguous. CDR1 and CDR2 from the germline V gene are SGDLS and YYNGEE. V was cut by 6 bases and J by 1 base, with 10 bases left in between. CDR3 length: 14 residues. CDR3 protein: CASKLSVNTGELFF. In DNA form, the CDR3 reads TGTGCCAGCAAGCTAAGCGTGAACACCGGGGAGCTGTTTTTT.

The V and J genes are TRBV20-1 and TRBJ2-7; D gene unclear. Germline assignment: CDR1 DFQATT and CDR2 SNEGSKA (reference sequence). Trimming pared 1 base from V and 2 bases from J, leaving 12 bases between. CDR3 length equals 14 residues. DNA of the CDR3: TGCAGTGCTAGAGTGGGCCCAGGACCCTACGAGCAGTACTTC. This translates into CSARVGPGPYEQYF.

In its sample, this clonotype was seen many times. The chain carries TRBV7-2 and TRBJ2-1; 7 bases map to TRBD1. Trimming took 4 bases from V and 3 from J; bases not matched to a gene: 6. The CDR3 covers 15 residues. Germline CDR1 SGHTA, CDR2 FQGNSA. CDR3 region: CASSSFQGVYNEQFF. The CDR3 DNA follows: TGTGCCAGCAGCTCCTTCCAGGGGGTCTACAATGAGCAGTTCTTC.

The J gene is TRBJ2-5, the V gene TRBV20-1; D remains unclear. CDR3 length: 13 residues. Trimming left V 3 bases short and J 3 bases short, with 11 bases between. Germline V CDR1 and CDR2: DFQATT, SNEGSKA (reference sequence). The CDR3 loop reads CSASVTGEETQYF. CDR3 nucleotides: TGCAGTGCTAGCGTGACCGGAGAAGAGACCCAGTACTTC.

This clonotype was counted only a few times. The CDR3 DNA reads as TGTGCCAGCAGCTTTCAGGGGTATACCACTGAAGCTTTCTTT. It encodes CASSFQGYTTEAFF. The chain recombines TRBV7-2 with TRBJ1-1; D might be TRBD1 (6 bases). The CDR3 runs 14 residues. From germline, CDR1 is SGHTA and CDR2 FQGNSA. V was clipped by 3 bases and J by 4 bases, with 12 bases between them.

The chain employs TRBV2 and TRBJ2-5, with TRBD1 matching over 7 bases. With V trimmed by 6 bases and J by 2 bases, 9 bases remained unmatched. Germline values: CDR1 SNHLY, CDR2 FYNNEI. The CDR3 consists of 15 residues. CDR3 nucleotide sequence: TGTGCCAGCAGCCAGGACAGGCGACTTCAAGAGACCCAGTACTTC. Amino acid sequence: CASSQDRRLQETQYF.

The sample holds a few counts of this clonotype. CDR3 amino acids: CASNLAGFNEQFF. The CDR3 DNA reads TGTGCCAGTAATCTAGCGGGATTTAATGAGCAGTTCTTC. The V call is TRBV19, the J call TRBJ2-1, with 9 bases matching TRBD2. Germline values: CDR1 LNHDA, CDR2 SQIVND (reference sequence). There are 13 residues in the CDR3. After removal of 7 bases from V and 7 bases from J, the junction contained 5 bases not matched to a gene.

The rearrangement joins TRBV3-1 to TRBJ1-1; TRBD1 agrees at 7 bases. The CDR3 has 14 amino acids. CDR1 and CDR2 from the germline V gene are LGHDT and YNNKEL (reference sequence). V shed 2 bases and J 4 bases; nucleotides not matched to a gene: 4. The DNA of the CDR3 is TGTGCCAGCAGCCAACCAGGGGGGACCACTGAAGCTTTCTTT. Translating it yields CASSQPGGTTEAFF. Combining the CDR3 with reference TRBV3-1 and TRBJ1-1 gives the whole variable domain DTAVSQTPKYLVTQMGNDKSIKCEQNLGHDTMYWYKQDSKKFLKIMFSYNNKELIINETVPNRFSPKSPDKAHLNLHINSLELGDSAVYFCASSQPGGTTEAFFGQGTRLTVV.

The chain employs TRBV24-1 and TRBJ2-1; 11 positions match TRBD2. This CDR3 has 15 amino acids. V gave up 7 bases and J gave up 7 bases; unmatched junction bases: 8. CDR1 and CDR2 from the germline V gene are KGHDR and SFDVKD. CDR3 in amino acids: CATSPTSGNLNEQFF. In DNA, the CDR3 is TGTGCCACCAGCCCGACTAGCGGGAATTTGAATGAGCAGTTCTTC.

CDR3 residues: CASSMSGAMNTEAFF. The CDR3, as DNA: TGTGCCAGTAGTATGTCAGGAGCCATGAACACTGAAGCTTTCTTT. The chain recombines TRBV19 with TRBJ1-1; D remains unclear. CDR3 size: 15 residues. V was pared by 3 bases and J by 0 bases, with 11 bases between. From germline, CDR1 is LNHDA and CDR2 SQIVND (reference sequence).

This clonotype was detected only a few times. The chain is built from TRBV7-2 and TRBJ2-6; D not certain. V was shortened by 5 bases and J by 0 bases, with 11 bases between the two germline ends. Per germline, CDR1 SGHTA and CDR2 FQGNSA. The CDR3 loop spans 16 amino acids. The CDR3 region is CASSQSTVSGANVLTF. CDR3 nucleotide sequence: TGTGCCAGCAGCCAAAGTACAGTCTCTGGGGCCAACGTCCTGACTTTC.

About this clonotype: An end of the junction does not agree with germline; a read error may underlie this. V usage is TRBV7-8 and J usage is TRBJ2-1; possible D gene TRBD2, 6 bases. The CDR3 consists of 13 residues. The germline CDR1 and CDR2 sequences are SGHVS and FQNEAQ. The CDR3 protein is CVSSGGVYNEQFF. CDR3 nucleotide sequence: TGTGTCAGCAGCGGAGGGGTCTACAATGAGCAGTTCTTC.

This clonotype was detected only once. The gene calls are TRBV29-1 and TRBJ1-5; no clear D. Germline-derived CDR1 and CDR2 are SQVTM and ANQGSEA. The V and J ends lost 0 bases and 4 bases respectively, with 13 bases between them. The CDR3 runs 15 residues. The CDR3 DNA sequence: TGCAGCGTTGAAGATCTGGGCAGCCGGAATCAGCCCCAGCATTTT. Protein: CSVEDLGSRNQPQHF. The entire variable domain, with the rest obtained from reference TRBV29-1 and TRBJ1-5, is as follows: SAVISQKPSRDICQRGTSLTIQCQVDSQVTMMFWYRQQPGQSLTLIATANQGSEATYESGFVIDKFPISRPNLTFSTLTVSNMSPEDSSIYLCSVEDLGSRNQPQHFGDGTRLSIL.

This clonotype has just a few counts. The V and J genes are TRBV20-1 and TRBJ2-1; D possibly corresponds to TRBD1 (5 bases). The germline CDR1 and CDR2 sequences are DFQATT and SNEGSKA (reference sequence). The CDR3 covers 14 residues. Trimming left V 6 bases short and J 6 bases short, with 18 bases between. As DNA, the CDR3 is TGCAGTGCAACGACAGTCCTAAATTCCAATGAGCAGTTCTTC. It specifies CSATTVLNSNEQFF.